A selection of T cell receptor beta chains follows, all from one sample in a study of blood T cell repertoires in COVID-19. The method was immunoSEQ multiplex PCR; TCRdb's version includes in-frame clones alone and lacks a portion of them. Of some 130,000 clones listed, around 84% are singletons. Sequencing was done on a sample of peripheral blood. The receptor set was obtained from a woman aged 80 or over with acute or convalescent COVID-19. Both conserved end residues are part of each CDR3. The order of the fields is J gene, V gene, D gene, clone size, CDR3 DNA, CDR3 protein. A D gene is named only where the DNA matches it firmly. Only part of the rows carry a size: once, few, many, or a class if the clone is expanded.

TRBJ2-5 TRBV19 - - TGTGCCAGTAGTGCCGGACTTCGGCGAGAGACCCAGTACTTC CASSAGLRRETQYF
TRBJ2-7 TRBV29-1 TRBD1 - TGCAGCGTTGAAAAGGCGGCAGGGGGCGACGAGCAGTACTTC CSVEKAAGGDEQYF
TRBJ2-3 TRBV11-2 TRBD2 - TGTGCCAGCAGGTGGGCTAGCGGGAGCACAGATACGCAGTATTTT CASRWASGSTDTQYF
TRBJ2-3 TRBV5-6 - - TGTGCCAGCAGTCCAGTGCCTGGCACAGATACGCAGTATTTT CASSPVPGTDTQYF
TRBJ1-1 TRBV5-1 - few TGCGCCAGCAGCTTGAGCCAGAACACTGAAGCTTTCTTT CASSLSQNTEAFF
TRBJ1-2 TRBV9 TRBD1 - TGTGCCAGCAGCAGAGAGGGGACAGGGGAATTCGGGGGCTACACCTTC CASSREGTGEFGGYTF
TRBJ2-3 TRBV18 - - TGTGCCAGCTCACCGTCTCTCCCGTCGCAGTATTTT CASSPSLPSQYF
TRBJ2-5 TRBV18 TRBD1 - TGTGCCAGCTCACCGAACAAGGGGGCAACGGAGACCCAGTACTTC CASSPNKGATETQYF
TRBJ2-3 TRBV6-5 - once TGTGCCAGCAGGACAGACACAGATACGCAGTATTTT CASRTDTDTQYF
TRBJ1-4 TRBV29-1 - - TGCAGCGTTTTGGGAGACAGGTCTAATGAAAAACTGTTTTTT CSVLGDRSNEKLFF
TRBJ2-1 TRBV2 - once TGTGCCAGCTCCCGCCGGCGGAGGAGCTCCTACAATGAGCAGTTCTTC CASSRRRRSSYNEQFF
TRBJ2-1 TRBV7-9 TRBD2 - TGTGCCAGCAGCTTAGGACTAGCCCGAAATGAGCAGTTCTTC CASSLGLARNEQFF
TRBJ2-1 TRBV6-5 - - TGTGCCAGCAGTACCGGCAATGAGCAGTTCTTC CASSTGNEQFF
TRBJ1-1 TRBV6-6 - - TGTGCCAGCAGTTTGCAGGGGAACACTGAAGCTTTCTTT CASSLQGNTEAFF
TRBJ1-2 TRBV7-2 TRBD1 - TGTGCCAGCAGCCCCCCATCGGACAGGGGTTATGGCTACACCTTC CASSPPSDRGYGYTF
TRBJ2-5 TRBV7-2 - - TGTGCCAGCGGACGAGGGGGTCAAGAGACCCAGTACTTC CASGRGGQETQYF
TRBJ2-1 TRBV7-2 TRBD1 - TGTGCCAGCAGCCGCCGGGACAGGGTAGTTGATGAGCAGTTCTTC CASSRRDRVVDEQFF
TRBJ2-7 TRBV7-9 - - TGTGCCAGCAGCCCCTACTACGAGCAGTACTTC CASSPYYEQYF
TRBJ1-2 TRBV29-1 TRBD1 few TGCAGCGTTGAGGGGGAACAGGGGAACTATGGCTACACCTTC CSVEGEQGNYGYTF
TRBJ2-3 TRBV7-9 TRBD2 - TGTGCCAGCAGTCAACTAGCGGGGATCACAGATACGCAGTATTTT CASSQLAGITDTQYF
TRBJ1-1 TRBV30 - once TGTGCCTGGACGAGAAATCGGAACACTGAAGCTTTCTTT CAWTRNRNTEAFF
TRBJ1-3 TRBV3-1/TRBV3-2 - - TGTGCCAGCCTGAGAACAGGGTGTGTTTGCGGAAACACCATATATTTT CASLRTGCVCGNTIYF
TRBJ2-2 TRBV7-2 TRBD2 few TGTGCCAGCAGGCGGACTAGCGGGAGGCCCTTAGGCACCGGGGAGCTGTTTTTT CASRRTSGRPLGTGELFF
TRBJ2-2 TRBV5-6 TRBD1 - TGTGCCAGCAGCTTGCGGCAGGGGGCCTCCACCGGGGAGCTGTTTTTT CASSLRQGASTGELFF
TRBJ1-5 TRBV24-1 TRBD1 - TGTGCCACCAGTGATTTGACAGGGGATTCAAATCAGCCCCAGCATTTT CATSDLTGDSNQPQHF
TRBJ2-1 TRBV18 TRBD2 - TGTGCCAGCTCACCGACTAGCGGGATTAACAATGAGCAGTTCTTC CASSPTSGINNEQFF
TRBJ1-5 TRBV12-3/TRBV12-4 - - TGTGCCAGCAGTTTCCCCGGGGTGCCCCAGCATTTT CASSFPGVPQHF